These 32 T cell receptor beta chains were all obtained from the same sample, sequenced in a study of regulatory dendritic cells for organ transplantation (dated by TCRdb to 2017 to 2019). Library method: the immunoSEQ multiplex PCR assay. In its TCRdb copy, this immuneACCESS table keeps in-frame sequences only and misses some clones. Where compared with another copy, unresolved V genes explain less than half of these, and the others have no known cause. The sample includes 9,500 to 15,000 clones, with about three fifths observed a single time. The ten top clones hold about 1.1% of the sample. Sorted T cell subsets were CFSE-labeled and co-cultured for about five days with allogeneic regulatory or mature dendritic cells at a 1:10 DC:T ratio. The antigens for these receptors are not known. Sequenced: naive CD8+ T cells from blood cultured with dendritic cells. In light of the paper, this sample's cell subset or site label describes: CD45RA+ naive T cells. Source of these receptors: a human donor in good health.

In this sample, this clone turned up a few times. The V and J genes are TRBV11-1 and TRBJ1-2; D not certain. Germline V gives CDR1 SGHAT, CDR2 FQDESV (reference sequence). This CDR3 contains 13 residues. The V end was cut by 5 bases, the J end by 6 bases, with 13 bases between. The CDR3 nucleotides are TGTGCCAGCAGCCTCCGAGACGGGAATGGCTACACCTTC. Encoded protein: CASSLRDGNGYTF.

This sequence joins TRBV5-8 and TRBJ2-1; TRBD2 matches at 7 bases. The CDR3 is made up of 16 amino acids. CDR1 is SGHTS and CDR2 is YDEGEE in the germline V gene. The V gene end was trimmed by 2 bases and the J gene end by 4 bases; junction bases not matched to a gene: 9. The CDR3 loop reads CASSFYSGGLYNEQFF. CDR3 bases: TGTGCCAGCAGCTTCTACTCGGGGGGACTATACAATGAGCAGTTCTTC.

J is TRBJ2-1 and V is TRBV7-9; the D gene is possibly TRBD1 (5 bases). Germline V gene lookup returns CDR1 SEHNR and CDR2 FQNEAQ (reference sequence). Deletions cut 1 base from V and 5 bases from J, with 9 bases between. The CDR3 contains 14 residues. The CDR3 is CASSLDRMDNEQFF. The CDR3 nucleotides read TGTGCCAGCAGCTTAGACAGGATGGACAATGAGCAGTTCTTC.

This clone was detected a few times. This rearrangement joins TRBV29-1 to TRBJ2-7; maybe TRBD1 (5 bases). V was shortened by 4 bases and J by 0 bases, with 7 bases between the two germline ends. The CDR3 is 12 residues long. Germline CDR1 and CDR2: SQVTM and ANQGSEA. The CDR3 reads CSVADNSYEQYF. The DNA for the CDR3 is TGCAGCGTTGCGGACAACTCCTACGAGCAGTACTTC.

This chain links TRBV11-3 with TRBJ1-1, with D maybe TRBD1 (6 bases). V was cut by 5 bases and J by 5 bases, with 15 bases left in between. The CDR3 is made up of 14 amino acids. CDR1 is SGHNT and CDR2 is YENEEA in the germline V gene. Here the CDR3 DNA reads TGTGCCAGCAGCCCCCCAGGGGCTGGGACTGAAGCTTTCTTT. Its translation: CASSPPGAGTEAFF.

The V and J genes are TRBV4-1 and TRBJ1-2; perhaps TRBD1 as D (5 bases). The CDR3 is 13 amino acids. Germline CDR1 reads MGHRA; CDR2 reads YSYEKL. The ends were cut back, 1 base at V and 5 bases at J, with 8 bases in the middle. In DNA form, the CDR3 reads TGCGCCAGCAGCCAAGTCCCAGGGTATGGCTACACCTTC. It codes for CASSQVPGYGYTF.

The chain links TRBV2 to TRBJ1-5; D is unresolved. This CDR3 has 15 amino acids. Per the germline V gene, CDR1 is SNHLY and CDR2 is FYNNEI. Trimming removed 3 bases at V and 6 bases at J, with 15 bases between. CDR3 nucleotides: TGTGCCAGCAGTGAGCCCCTTACGACGGGTCAGCCCCAGCATTTT. It is translated as CASSEPLTTGQPQHF.

This clone was seen a few times. V is TRBV5-6 and J is TRBJ1-2; TRBD1 might be the D (5 bases). Germline CDR1 SGHDT, CDR2 YYEEEE. The V gene lost 0 bases and the J gene lost 8 bases, with 14 bases spanning the gap. The CDR3 has 14 residues. CDR3 sequence: CASSLEIRVVGYTF. The CDR3 region has the DNA TGTGCCAGCAGCTTGGAAATCAGGGTCGTCGGCTACACCTTC.

As to this clone: Other DNA variants within this sample encode the same CDR3. This chain links TRBV6-5 with TRBJ1-1; D is ambiguous. Germline CDR1 reads MNHEY; CDR2 reads SVGAGI. The CDR3 has 13 amino acids. V was trimmed by 0 bases and J by 2 bases, leaving 4 bases between them. The CDR3 reads CASSYSLNTEAFF. CDR3 DNA: TGTGCCAGCAGTTACTCTCTAAACACTGAAGCTTTCTTT.

The J gene is TRBJ2-7, the V gene TRBV7-9, with TRBD1 matching over 7 bases. Per germline, CDR1 SEHNR and CDR2 FQNEAQ (reference sequence). There are 16 residues in the CDR3. Germline trimming cut 6 bases from V and 7 bases from J; bases unmatched to any gene: 18. The DNA of the CDR3 is TGTGCCAGCAGAATTGCCCAGGGAGACAGGGAAGGTGAGCAGTACTTC. This sequence encodes CASRIAQGDREGEQYF.

The chain couples TRBV29-1 to TRBJ1-2; D is ambiguous. The CDR3 sequence is 11 residues long. Germline V gene data show CDR1 as SQVTM and CDR2 as ANQGSEA. The V and J ends lost 6 bases and 6 bases respectively, with 11 bases between them. CDR3 in amino acids: CSVRERDGYTF. The CDR3 DNA is TGCAGCGTGAGGGAGAGGGATGGCTACACCTTC. Looking up the rest from reference TRBV29-1 and TRBJ1-2 gives the full variable domain: SAVISQKPSRDICQRGTSLTIQCQVDSQVTMMFWYRQQPGQSLTLIATANQGSEATYESGFVIDKFPISRPNLTFSTLTVSNMSPEDSSIYLCSVRERDGYTFGSGTRLTVV.

This clone was counted between two and nine times. The V call is TRBV7-9, the J call TRBJ2-5, with no clear D. The CDR3 spans 17 residues. V lost 1 base to trimming and J lost 3 bases, with 18 bases between them. Germline loops: CDR1 SEHNR, CDR2 FQNEAQ (reference sequence). CDR3 region: CASSLGSKDARKETQYF. The CDR3 nucleotides read TGTGCCAGCAGCTTAGGTAGCAAGGATGCGCGAAAAGAGACCCAGTACTTC. Full variable domain (remainder filled in from reference TRBV7-9 and TRBJ2-5): DTGVSQNPRHKITKRGQNVTFRCDPISEHNRLYWYRQTLGQGPEFLTYFQNEAQLEKSRLLSDRFSAERPKGSFSTLEIQRTEQGDSAMYLCASSLGSKDARKETQYFGPGTRLLVL.

This clone was recorded once. This chain joins TRBV5-1 and TRBJ2-1, with 14 nucleotides matching TRBD2. Germline V CDR1 and CDR2: SGHRS, YFSETQ. V lost 2 bases to trimming and J lost 1 base; unmatched junction nucleotides: 14. The CDR3 extends over 21 amino acids. DNA for the CDR3: TGCGCCAGCAGCTTTTCCCTCTTGGGACTAGCGGGGGATGGGTCCTACAATGAGCAGTTCTTC. Translation: CASSFSLLGLAGDGSYNEQFF.

The gene calls are TRBV19 and TRBJ2-1; tentative D call: TRBD1 (6 bases). V lost 2 bases to trimming and J lost 5 bases, with 7 bases between them. The CDR3 runs 13 residues. CDR1 is LNHDA and CDR2 is SQIVND in the germline V gene (reference sequence). The chain's CDR3 is CASSIWTDNEQFF. Written as DNA, the CDR3 is TGTGCCAGTAGTATATGGACAGACAATGAGCAGTTCTTC.

The chain uses TRBV29-1 and TRBJ2-1; TRBD2 matches at 8 bases. This CDR3 spans 13 amino acids. The germline gives CDR1 SQVTM, CDR2 ANQGSEA. J was trimmed by 6 bases and V by 7 bases; bases with no gene match: 8. This CDR3 reads CSGEGGGFNEQFF. CDR3 DNA sequence: TGCAGCGGTGAGGGCGGGGGGTTCAATGAGCAGTTCTTC.

The chain carries TRBV6-5 and TRBJ2-1; 8 bases are shared with TRBD2. This CDR3 region has 15 residues. Germline V gene data show CDR1 as MNHEY and CDR2 as SVGAGI. After removal of 0 bases from V and 7 bases from J, the junction contained 5 bases not matched to a gene. The CDR3 spells CASSYSAGGGNEQFF. In DNA, the CDR3 is TGTGCCAGCAGTTACTCGGCCGGGGGGGGAAATGAGCAGTTCTTC.

V gene TRBV4-2 combines with J gene TRBJ2-7; D may be TRBD2 (5 bases). The ends were cut back, 1 base at V and 4 bases at J, with 11 bases in the middle. Germline V lookup: CDR1 LGHNA, CDR2 YNFKEQ. This CDR3 contains 14 residues. DNA for the CDR3: TGTGCCAGCAGCCAAGTGACGGGGATGTACGAGCAGTACTTC. Translating gives CASSQVTGMYEQYF.

The genes are TRBV4-3 and TRBJ2-2; D call uncertain. The CDR3 sequence is 13 residues long. V was trimmed by 0 bases and J by 5 bases, leaving 4 bases between them. Looked up from germline, CDR1 is LGHNA and CDR2 is YSLEER. The CDR3 DNA follows: TGCGCCAGCAGCCAAGAATCGACCGGGGAGCTGTTTTTT. Protein sequence: CASSQESTGELFF.

This sequence joins TRBV11-2 and TRBJ1-5, with TRBD1 matching over 9 bases. CDR3 length equals 17 residues. The trim removed 5 bases at V and 6 bases at J, leaving 14 bases unmatched. Germline V CDR1 and CDR2: SGHAT, FQNNGV. The CDR3 bases are TGTGCCAGCAGCCCGCGGGGGACAGGGCATGTCGTTCAGCCCCAGCATTTT. It codes for CASSPRGTGHVVQPQHF.

The genes are TRBV9 and TRBJ2-5; weak D call: TRBD2 (5 bases). Germline loops: CDR1 SGDLS, CDR2 YYNGEE. Trimming cost V 0 bases and J 4 bases, with 10 bases left between them. This CDR3 has 14 residues. For the CDR3, the DNA is TGTGCCAGCAGCGTAGGTCGAGAGGGAGAGACCCAGTACTTC. Its protein is CASSVGREGETQYF. The full variable domain, rest sourced from reference TRBV9 and TRBJ2-5, is DSGVTQTPKHLITATGQRVTLRCSPRSGDLSVYWYQQSLDQGLQFLIQYYNGEERAKGNILERFSAQQFPDLHSELNLSSLELGDSALYFCASSVGREGETQYFGPGTRLLVL.

This clone occurred a few times. The chain couples TRBV13 to TRBJ2-7; 7 bases line up with TRBD1. There are 15 residues in the CDR3. The germline gives CDR1 PRHDT, CDR2 FYEKMQ (reference sequence). V dropped 2 bases and J dropped 2; count of bases not matched to a gene: 6. The CDR3 here is CASSLRGPPTYEQYF. Written as DNA, the CDR3 is TGTGCCAGCAGCTTAAGGGGGCCCCCGACCTACGAGCAGTACTTC.

The chain couples TRBV7-8 to TRBJ1-2; 9 bases agree with TRBD1. The germline gives CDR1 SGHVS, CDR2 FQNEAQ. Germline trimming cut 2 bases from V and 6 bases from J; bases unmatched to any gene: 7. This CDR3 is 15 amino acids long. The CDR3 DNA sequence: TGTGCCAGCAGCTTAAACAGGGGGCCAGGGGATGGCTACACCTTC. It yields the protein CASSLNRGPGDGYTF.

The rearrangement links TRBV7-2 to TRBJ2-1, with 11 positions matching TRBD2. The CDR3 consists of 17 residues. Germline CDR1 reads SGHTA; CDR2 reads FQGNSA. V lost 2 bases to trimming and J lost 5 bases; unmatched junction nucleotides: 8. CDR3 DNA: TGTGCCAGCAGCTTACGTTCTAGCGGGGGGTTAAACAATGAGCAGTTCTTC. It yields the protein CASSLRSSGGLNNEQFF. The variable domain in full, completed from reference TRBV7-2 and TRBJ2-1, reads GAGVSQSPSNKVTEKGKDVELRCDPISGHTALYWYRQSLGQGLEFLIYFQGNSAPDKSGLPSDRFSAERTGGSVSTLTIQRTQQEDSAVYLCASSLRSSGGLNNEQFFGPGTRLTVL.

This chain uses TRBV6-1 with TRBJ2-2; D gene ambiguous. Germline V CDR1 and CDR2: MNHNS, SASEGT. V was trimmed by 5 bases and J by 5 bases, leaving 9 bases between them. CDR3 size: 13 residues. Here the CDR3 DNA reads TGTGCCAGCAGTAAGATTACAACCGGGGAGCTGTTTTTT. The encoded protein is CASSKITTGELFF.

The chain employs TRBV27 and TRBJ2-1, with D perhaps TRBD1 (5 bases). The CDR3 consists of 13 residues. Trimming removed 6 bases from V and 4 bases from J, with 10 bases in between. CDR1 is MNHEY and CDR2 is SMNVEV in the germline V gene (reference sequence). CDR3 nucleotides: TGTGCCAGCAGCCGCAGGGCTTACAATGAGCAGTTCTTC. This gives the protein CASSRRAYNEQFF.

This clone was detected once. V usage is TRBV9 and J usage is TRBJ2-5; 9 positions agree with TRBD2. The CDR3 runs 15 residues. The V segment lost 5 bases and the J segment 5 bases; nucleotides outside the gene matches: 10. Per germline, CDR1 SGDLS and CDR2 YYNGEE. The CDR3 sequence: CASSSGGGARETQYF. In DNA, the CDR3 is TGTGCCAGCAGTTCGGGCGGGGGGGCACGGGAGACCCAGTACTTC.

The chain uses TRBV6-1 and TRBJ2-2; D is possibly TRBD2 (6 bases). V lost 5 bases and J lost 7, with 8 bases in between. The CDR3 totals 12 residues. Germline V gene sequence: CDR1 MNHNS, CDR2 SASEGT. CDR3 residues: CASSLGGGELFF. The DNA of the CDR3 is TGTGCCAGCAGTTTGGGGGGCGGGGAGCTGTTTTTT.

The V call is TRBV27, the J call TRBJ2-1; TRBD2 agrees at 8 bases. Trimming took 1 base from V and 2 from J; bases not matched to a gene: 7. The CDR3 totals 17 residues. Germline V gives CDR1 MNHEY, CDR2 SMNVEV (reference sequence). The CDR3 region has the DNA TGTGCCAGCAGTTTATACACGGGGGGGGGCCCCTACAATGAGCAGTTCTTC. It yields the protein CASSLYTGGGPYNEQFF.

J is TRBJ1-6 and V is TRBV4-2; 7 bases align to TRBD1. V lost 4 bases to trimming and J lost 7 bases; unmatched junction nucleotides: 7. This CDR3 is 15 amino acids long. Germline assignment: CDR1 LGHNA and CDR2 YNFKEQ. For the CDR3, the DNA is TGTGCCAGCAGCCCAGTGGAGGGGGCCAATTCACCCCTCCACTTT. Protein sequence: CASSPVEGANSPLHF.

The rearrangement joins TRBV25-1 to TRBJ1-1; possibly TRBD1 for D (6 bases). The CDR3 sequence is 15 residues long. Germline V CDR1 and CDR2: MGHDK, SYGVNS. V lost 2 bases to trimming and J lost 1 base, with 11 bases between them. The CDR3 DNA follows: TGTGCCAGCAGTGAACGGGGGGGGCGGAACACTGAAGCTTTCTTT. Translation: CASSERGGRNTEAFF.

The chain is built from TRBV10-3 and TRBJ1-2, with 8 bases lining up with TRBD1. The V and J ends lost 0 bases and 8 bases, in that order; junction bases with no gene match: 14. Germline V gives CDR1 ENHRY, CDR2 SYGVKD. The CDR3 has 17 residues. CDR3: CAISESDTGGLSLGYTF. Here the CDR3 DNA reads TGTGCCATCAGTGAGTCGGATACAGGGGGTCTGTCCTTGGGCTACACCTTC.

This chain uses TRBV27 with TRBJ2-6; 7 bases fit TRBD1. Germline lookup yields CDR1 MNHEY and CDR2 SMNVEV (reference sequence). V shed 5 bases, J shed 4 bases, and the junction held 8 bases outside the gene matches. This CDR3 has 16 residues. The chain's CDR3 is CASSLSTGVGANVLTF. CDR3 sequence (DNA): TGTGCCAGCAGTCTCTCCACAGGGGTGGGGGCCAACGTCCTGACTTTC.